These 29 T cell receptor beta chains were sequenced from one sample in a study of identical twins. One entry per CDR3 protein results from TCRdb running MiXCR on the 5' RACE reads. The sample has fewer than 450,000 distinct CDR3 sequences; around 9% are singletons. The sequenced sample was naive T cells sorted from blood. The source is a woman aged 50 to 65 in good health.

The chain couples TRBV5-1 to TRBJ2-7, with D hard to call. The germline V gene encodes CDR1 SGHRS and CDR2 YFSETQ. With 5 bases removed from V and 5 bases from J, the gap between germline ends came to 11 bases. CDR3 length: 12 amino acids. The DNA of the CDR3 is TGCGCCAGCAGTACGAGTCGCCACGAGCAGTACTTC. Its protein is CASSTSRHEQYF.

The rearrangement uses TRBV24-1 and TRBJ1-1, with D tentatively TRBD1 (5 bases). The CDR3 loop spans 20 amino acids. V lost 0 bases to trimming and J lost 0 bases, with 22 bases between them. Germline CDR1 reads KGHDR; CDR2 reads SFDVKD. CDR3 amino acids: CATSDLSGLVTEVLNTEAFF. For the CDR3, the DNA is TGTGCCACCAGTGATTTGAGTGGGTTAGTGACAGAAGTATTGAACACTGAAGCTTTCTTT.

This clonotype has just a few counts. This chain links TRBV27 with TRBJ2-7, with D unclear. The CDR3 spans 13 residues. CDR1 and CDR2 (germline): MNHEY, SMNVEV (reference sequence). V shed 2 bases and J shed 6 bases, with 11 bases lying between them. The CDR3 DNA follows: TGTGCCAGCAGTTTAATGGTTTCCGGCGAGCAGTACTTC. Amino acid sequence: CASSLMVSGEQYF.

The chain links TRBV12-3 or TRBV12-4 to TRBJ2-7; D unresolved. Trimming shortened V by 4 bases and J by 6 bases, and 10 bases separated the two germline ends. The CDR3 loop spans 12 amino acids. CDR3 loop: CASSSRLSEQYV. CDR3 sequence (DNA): TGTGCCAGCAGTTCCAGGCTGTCCGAGCAGTACGTC.

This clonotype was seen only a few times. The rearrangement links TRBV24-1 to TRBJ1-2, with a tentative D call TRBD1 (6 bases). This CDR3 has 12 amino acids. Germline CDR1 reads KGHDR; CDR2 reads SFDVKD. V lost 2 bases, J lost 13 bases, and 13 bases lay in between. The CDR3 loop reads CATSDYVGTSTF. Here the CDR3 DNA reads TGTGCCACCAGTGATTATGTGGGGACATCCACCTTC.

CDR3 in DNA: TGTGCCAGCAGGAGGGGACAGGGCAATCAGCCCCAGCATTTT. This codes for CASRRGQGNQPQHF. The J gene is TRBJ1-5, the V gene TRBV12-3 or TRBV12-4; the match to TRBD1 covers 8 bases. The CDR3 extends over 14 amino acids. Unmatched junction bases numbered 3, after V lost 6 bases and J lost 2 bases.

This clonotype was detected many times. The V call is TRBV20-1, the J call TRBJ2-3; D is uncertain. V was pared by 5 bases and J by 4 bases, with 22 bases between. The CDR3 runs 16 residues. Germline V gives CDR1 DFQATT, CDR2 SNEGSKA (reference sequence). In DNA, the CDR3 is TGCAGTGCTCGCCCCAAGAAGCCGACTGCCGCAGATACGCAGTATTTT. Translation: CSARPKKPTAADTQYF.

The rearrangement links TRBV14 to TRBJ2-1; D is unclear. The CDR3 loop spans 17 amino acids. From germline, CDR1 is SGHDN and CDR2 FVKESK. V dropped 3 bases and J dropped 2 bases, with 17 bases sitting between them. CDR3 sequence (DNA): TGTGCCAGCAGCCACTCGCCTGTGGTTGGTCCCTACAATGAGCAGTTCTTC. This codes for CASSHSPVVGPYNEQFF.

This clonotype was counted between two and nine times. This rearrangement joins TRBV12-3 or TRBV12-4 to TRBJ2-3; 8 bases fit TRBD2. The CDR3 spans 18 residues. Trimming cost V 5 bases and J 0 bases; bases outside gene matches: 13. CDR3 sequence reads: CASSVKRESFSSTDTQYF. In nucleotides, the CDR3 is TGTGCCAGCAGTGTGAAGCGGGAGTCTTTCTCTAGCACAGATACGCAGTATTTT.

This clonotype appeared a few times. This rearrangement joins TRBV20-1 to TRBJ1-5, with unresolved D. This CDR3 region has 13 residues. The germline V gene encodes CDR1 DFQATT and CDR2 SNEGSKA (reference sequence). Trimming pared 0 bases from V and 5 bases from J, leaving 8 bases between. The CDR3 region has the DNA TGCAGTGCTAGAGAGAACATGGATCAGCCCCAGCATTTT. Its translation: CSARENMDQPQHF.

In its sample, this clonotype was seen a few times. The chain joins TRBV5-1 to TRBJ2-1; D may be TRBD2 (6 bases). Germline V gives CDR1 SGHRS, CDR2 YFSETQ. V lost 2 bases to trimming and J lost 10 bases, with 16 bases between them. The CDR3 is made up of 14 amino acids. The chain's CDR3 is CASSLTSTSLEQFF. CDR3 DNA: TGCGCCAGCAGCTTAACAAGTACTAGCCTGGAGCAGTTCTTC.

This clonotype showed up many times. CDR3 DNA: TGCAGCGTTGATCGGACAGGGACTACCTACGAGCAGTACTTC. Its translation is CSVDRTGTTYEQYF. This chain connects TRBV29-1 to TRBJ2-7; weak D call: TRBD1 (8 bases). The length of the CDR3 is 14 residues. The V gene's germline CDR1 is SQVTM and CDR2 ANQGSEA. Trimming pared 3 bases from V and 2 bases from J, leaving 14 bases between.

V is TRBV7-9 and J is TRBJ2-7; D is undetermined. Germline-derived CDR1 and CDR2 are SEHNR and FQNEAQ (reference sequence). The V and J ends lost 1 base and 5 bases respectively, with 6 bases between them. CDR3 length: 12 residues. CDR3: CASSLDTNEQYF. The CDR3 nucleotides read TGTGCCAGCAGCTTAGACACGAACGAGCAGTACTTC.

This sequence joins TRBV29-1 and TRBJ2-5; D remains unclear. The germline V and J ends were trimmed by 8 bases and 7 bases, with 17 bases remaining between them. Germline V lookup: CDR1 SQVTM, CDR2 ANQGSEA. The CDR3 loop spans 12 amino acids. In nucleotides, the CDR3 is TGCAGCCCGATCGAGGACGGCGGGACCCAGTACTTC. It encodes CSPIEDGGTQYF.

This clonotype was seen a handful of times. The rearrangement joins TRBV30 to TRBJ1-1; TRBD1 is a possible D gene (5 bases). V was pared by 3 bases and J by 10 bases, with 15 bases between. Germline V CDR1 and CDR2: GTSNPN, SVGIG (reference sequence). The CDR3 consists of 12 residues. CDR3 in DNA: TGTGCCTGGAGGGGTGGGGGGGATGGAGCTTTCTTT. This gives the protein CAWRGGGDGAFF. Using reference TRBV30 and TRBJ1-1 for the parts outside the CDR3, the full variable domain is SQTIHQWPATLVQPVGSPLSLECTVEGTSNPNLYWYRQAAGRGLQLLFYSVGIGQISSEVPQNLSASRPQDRQFILSSKKLLLSDSGFYLCAWRGGGDGAFFGQGTRLTVV.

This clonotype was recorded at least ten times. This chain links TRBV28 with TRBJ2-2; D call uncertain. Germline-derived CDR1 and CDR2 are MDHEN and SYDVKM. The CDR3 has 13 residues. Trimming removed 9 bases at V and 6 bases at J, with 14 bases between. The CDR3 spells CASRDNGAGELFF. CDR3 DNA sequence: TGTGCCAGTCGTGACAACGGAGCCGGGGAGCTGTTTTTT.

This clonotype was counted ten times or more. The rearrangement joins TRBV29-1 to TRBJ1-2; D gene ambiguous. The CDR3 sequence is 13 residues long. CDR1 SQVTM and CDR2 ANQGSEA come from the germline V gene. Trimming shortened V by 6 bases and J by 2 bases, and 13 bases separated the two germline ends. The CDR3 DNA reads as TGCAGCGTCGAAAGCGGTGTGAACTATGGCTACACCTTC. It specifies CSVESGVNYGYTF. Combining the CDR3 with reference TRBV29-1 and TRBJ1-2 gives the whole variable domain SAVISQKPSRDICQRGTSLTIQCQVDSQVTMMFWYRQQPGQSLTLIATANQGSEATYESGFVIDKFPISRPNLTFSTLTVSNMSPEDSSIYLCSVESGVNYGYTFGSGTRLTVV.

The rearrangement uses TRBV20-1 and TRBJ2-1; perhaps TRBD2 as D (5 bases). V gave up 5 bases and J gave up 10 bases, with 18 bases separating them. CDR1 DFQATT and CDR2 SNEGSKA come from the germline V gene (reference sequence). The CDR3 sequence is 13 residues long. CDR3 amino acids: CSAGSMGAWEQFF. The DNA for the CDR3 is TGCAGTGCTGGCTCCATGGGAGCGTGGGAGCAGTTCTTC.

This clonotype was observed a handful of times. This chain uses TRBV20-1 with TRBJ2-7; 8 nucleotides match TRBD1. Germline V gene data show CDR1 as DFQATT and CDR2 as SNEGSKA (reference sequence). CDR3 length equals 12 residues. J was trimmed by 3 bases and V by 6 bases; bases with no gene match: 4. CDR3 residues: CSAQTGVYEQYF. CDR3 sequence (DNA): TGCAGTGCCCAGACAGGGGTCTACGAGCAGTACTTC.

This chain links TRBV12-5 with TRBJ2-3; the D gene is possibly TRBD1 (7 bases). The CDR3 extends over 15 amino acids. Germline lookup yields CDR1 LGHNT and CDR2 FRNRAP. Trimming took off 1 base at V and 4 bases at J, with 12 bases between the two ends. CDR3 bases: TGTGCTAGTGGTTTGGGACAGGGAGGCGCAGATACGCAGTATTTT. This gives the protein CASGLGQGGADTQYF.

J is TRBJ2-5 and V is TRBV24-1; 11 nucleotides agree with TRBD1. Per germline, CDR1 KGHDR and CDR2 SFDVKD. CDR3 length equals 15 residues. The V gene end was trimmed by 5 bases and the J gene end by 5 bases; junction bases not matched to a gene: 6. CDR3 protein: CATSGGQGAEETQYF. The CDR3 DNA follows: TGTGCCACCAGTGGCGGACAGGGGGCCGAGGAGACCCAGTACTTC.

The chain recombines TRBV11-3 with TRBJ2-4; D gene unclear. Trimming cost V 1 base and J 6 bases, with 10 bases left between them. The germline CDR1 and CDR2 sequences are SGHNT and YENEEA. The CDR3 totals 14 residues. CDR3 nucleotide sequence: TGTGCCAGCAGCTTAGGGGGAATGGGAAACATTCAGTACTTC. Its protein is CASSLGGMGNIQYF. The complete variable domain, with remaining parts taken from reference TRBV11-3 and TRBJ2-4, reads EAGVVQSPRYKIIEKKQPVAFWCNPISGHNTLYWYLQNLGQGPELLIRYENEEAVDDSQLPKDRFSAERLKGVDSTLKIQPAELGDSAVYLCASSLGGMGNIQYFGAGTRLSVL.

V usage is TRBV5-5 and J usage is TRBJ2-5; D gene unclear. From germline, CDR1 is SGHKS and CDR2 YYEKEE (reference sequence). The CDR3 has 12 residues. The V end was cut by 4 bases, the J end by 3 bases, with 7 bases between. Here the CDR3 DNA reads TGTGCCAGCAGCCCCCCGAAAGAGACCCAGTACTTC. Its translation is CASSPPKETQYF.

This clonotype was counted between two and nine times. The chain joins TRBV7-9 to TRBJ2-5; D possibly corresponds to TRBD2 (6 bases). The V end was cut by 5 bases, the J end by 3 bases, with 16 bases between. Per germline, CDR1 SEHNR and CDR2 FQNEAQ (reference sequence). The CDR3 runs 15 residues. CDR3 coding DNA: TGTGCCAGCAGCCCAGAAGGGACTTACGAAGAGACCCAGTACTTC. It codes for CASSPEGTYEETQYF.

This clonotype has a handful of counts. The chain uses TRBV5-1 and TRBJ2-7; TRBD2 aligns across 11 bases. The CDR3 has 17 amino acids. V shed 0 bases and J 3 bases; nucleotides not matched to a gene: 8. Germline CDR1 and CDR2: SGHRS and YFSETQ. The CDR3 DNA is TGCGCCAGCAGCTTGGGGCGTCCCGGGACTAGCGGCTACGAGCAGTACTTC. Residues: CASSLGRPGTSGYEQYF.

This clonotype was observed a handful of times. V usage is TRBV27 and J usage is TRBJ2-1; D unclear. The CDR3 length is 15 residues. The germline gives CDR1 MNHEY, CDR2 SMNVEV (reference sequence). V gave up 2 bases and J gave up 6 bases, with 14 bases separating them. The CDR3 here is CASSLGLDRVNEQFF. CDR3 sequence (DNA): TGTGCCAGCAGTTTAGGTCTAGATAGGGTCAATGAGCAGTTCTTC.

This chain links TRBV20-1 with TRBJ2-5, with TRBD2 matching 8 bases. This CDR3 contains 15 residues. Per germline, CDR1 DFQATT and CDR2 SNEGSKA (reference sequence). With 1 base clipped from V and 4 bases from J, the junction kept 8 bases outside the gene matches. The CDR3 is CSARAPGLEGETQYF. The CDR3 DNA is TGCAGTGCTAGAGCACCGGGACTAGAAGGAGAGACCCAGTACTTC.

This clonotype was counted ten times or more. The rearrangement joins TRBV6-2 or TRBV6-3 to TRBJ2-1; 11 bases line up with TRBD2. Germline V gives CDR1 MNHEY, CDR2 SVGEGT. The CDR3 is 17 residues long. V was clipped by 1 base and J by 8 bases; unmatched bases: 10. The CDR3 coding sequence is TGTGCCAGCAGTTACTTCCGACTAGCGGGACCCACTGATGAGCAGTTCTTC. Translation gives CASSYFRLAGPTDEQFF.

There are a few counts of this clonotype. The CDR3 DNA follows: TGTGCCAGCAGTTCACAAGGGGCAGGGATAGGCTATGGCTACACCTTC. This translates into CASSSQGAGIGYGYTF. This chain uses TRBV12-3 or TRBV12-4 with TRBJ1-2; a possible D gene is TRBD1 (5 bases). The CDR3 contains 16 residues. V was clipped by 4 bases and J by 4 bases, with 19 bases between them.